The rows below give T cell receptor beta chains drawn from one sample of a study of T cells after yellow fever vaccination. Via MiXCR, TCRdb re-called the 5' RACE reads, giving one row per CDR3 protein. Of 350,000 to 450,000 distinct CDR3 sequences listed, 15% to 20% are singletons. Sequenced material: PBMCs, taken before the yellow fever booster vaccination. The receptors were sampled from a man aged 18-30 years who received the YFV17D yellow fever vaccine. The CDR3 runs from the conserved cysteine through the conserved F or W. A D gene is named only where the DNA matches it firmly. Only part of the rows carry a size: once, few, many, or a class if the clone is expanded.

j_gene,v_gene,abundance,d_gene,CDR3aa,CDR3nt
TRBJ2-2,TRBV12-3/TRBV12-4,-,TRBD1,CASSIPGQGRAGELFF,TGTGCCAGCAGTATACCGGGACAGGGGAGGGCCGGGGAGCTGTTTTTT
TRBJ1-2,TRBV6-5,few,-,CASSHGPNYGYTF,TGTGCCAGCAGCCATGGTCCTAACTATGGCTACACCTTC
TRBJ2-2,TRBV30,-,-,CAWRSPGNTGELFF,TGTGCCTGGAGATCCCCGGGTAACACCGGGGAGCTGTTTTTT
TRBJ2-2,TRBV5-5,-,-,CASSPWGFLGTGELFF,TGTGCCAGCAGTCCCTGGGGGTTTCTAGGAACCGGGGAGCTGTTTTTT
TRBJ2-4,TRBV6-2/TRBV6-3,-,-,CASSRELAKNIQYF,TGTGCCAGCAGTCGAGAATTAGCCAAAAACATTCAGTACTTC
TRBJ2-4,TRBV20-1,-,-,CSADSARGKNIQYF,TGCAGTGCTGACTCGGCCCGGGGTAAAAACATTCAGTACTTC
TRBJ2-1,TRBV6-6,-,TRBD2,CASSYSSGGRWNEQFF,TGTGCCAGCAGTTACTCTAGCGGGGGTCGGTGGAATGAGCAGTTCTTC
TRBJ2-5,TRBV15,-,-,CATSRDPTGREETQYF,TGTGCCACCAGCAGAGACCCAACAGGGCGGGAAGAGACCCAGTACTTC
TRBJ2-1,TRBV4-2,few,TRBD2,CASSQVGTSGGNEQFF,TGTGCCAGCAGCCAAGTAGGGACTAGCGGGGGAAATGAGCAGTTCTTC
TRBJ1-5,TRBV30,-,-,CAWSVGSGTRGPQHF,TGTGCCTGGAGTGTTGGGTCCGGGACCAGGGGTCCCCAGCATTTT
TRBJ2-1,TRBV29-1,-,-,CSVELPADEQFF,TGCAGCGTTGAACTTCCGGCGGATGAGCAGTTCTTC
TRBJ1-1,TRBV7-8,-,-,CASSFSGLTGTEAFF,TGTGCCAGCAGCTTCTCCGGTCTAACTGGCACTGAAGCTTTCTTT
TRBJ1-1,TRBV4-3,once,-,CASRLTVNTEAFF,TGCGCCAGCAGGCTTACAGTGAACACTGAAGCTTTCTTT
TRBJ2-7,TRBV18,-,TRBD1,CASSPRTGAYEQYF,TGTGCCAGCTCACCGCGCACAGGGGCATACGAGCAGTACTTC
TRBJ2-4,TRBV5-1,-,-,CASSLASQSHIQYF,TGCGCCAGCAGCTTGGCCAGCCAGTCCCATATTCAGTACTTC
TRBJ1-5,TRBV20-1,few,TRBD1,CSAQAGQSNQPQHF,TGCAGTGCCCAGGCGGGACAGAGCAATCAGCCCCAGCATTTT
TRBJ2-1,TRBV3-1,few,TRBD2,CASSHPLAGGPGSYNEQFF,TGTGCCAGCAGCCATCCCCTAGCGGGGGGGCCCGGTTCCTACAATGAGCAGTTCTTC
TRBJ2-1,TRBV7-3,many,TRBD2,CASSLQAGGYNEQFF,TGTGCCAGCAGCTTACAGGCGGGGGGGTACAATGAGCAGTTCTTC
TRBJ1-5,TRBV6-2/TRBV6-3,few,-,CASTTEGSWGQPQHF,TGTGCCAGCACCACGGAGGGGTCTTGGGGTCAGCCCCAGCATTTT
TRBJ1-5,TRBV6-2/TRBV6-3,-,-,CASSWAPRGIYNQPQHF,TGTGCCAGCAGTTGGGCACCCCGGGGGATTTACAATCAGCCCCAGCATTTT
TRBJ1-2,TRBV6-2/TRBV6-3,few,TRBD1,CASSSTLDRVNGYTF,TGTGCCAGCAGTTCCACCCTCGACAGGGTGAATGGCTACACCTTC
TRBJ2-5,TRBV11-2,few,-,CASSFVLGVAQYF,TGTGCCAGCAGCTTCGTTCTCGGGGTGGCCCAGTACTTC
TRBJ2-4,TRBV6-2/TRBV6-3,few,-,CASSYYGGHLAKNIQYF,TGTGCCAGCAGTTATTATGGTGGGCACCTAGCCAAAAACATTCAGTACTTC
TRBJ1-1,TRBV7-8,few,-,CASSPAFFAGSWDAFF,TGTGCCAGCAGCCCTGCTTTTTTCGCGGGGAGTTGGGATGCTTTCTTT
TRBJ2-5,TRBV5-1,-,-,CASSLTFTGQRQETQYF,TGCGCCAGCAGCTTGACGTTTACGGGCCAACGCCAAGAGACCCAGTACTTC
TRBJ1-4,TRBV15,-,TRBD1,CATSRTTGGNEKLFF,TGTGCCACCAGCAGAACAACAGGGGGGAATGAAAAACTGTTTTTT
TRBJ2-3,TRBV7-2,-,-,CASSRIVSATDTQYF,TGTGCCAGCAGCCGCATCGTATCGGCCACAGATACGCAGTATTTT
TRBJ1-5,TRBV9,-,TRBD1,CASSVAGTVNQPQHF,TGTGCCAGCAGCGTAGCCGGGACAGTCAATCAGCCCCAGCATTTT
TRBJ2-5,TRBV12-3/TRBV12-4,few,-,CASRRGLGETQYF,TGTGCCAGCAGACGGGGATTAGGGGAGACCCAGTACTTC
TRBJ1-1,TRBV5-1,few,-,CASSLDGRNTEAFF,TGCGCCAGCAGCTTGGACGGAAGAAACACTGAAGCTTTCTTT
TRBJ1-5,TRBV20-1,few,TRBD1,CSATRGGVGNQPQHF,TGCAGTGCTACGCGAGGGGGCGTCGGCAATCAGCCCCAGCATTTT
TRBJ2-5,TRBV7-9,few,-,CASSFGVTETQYF,TGTGCCAGCAGCTTTGGGGTAACAGAGACCCAGTACTTC
TRBJ1-6,TRBV21-1,-,-,CASSMLTDLNSPLHF,TGTGCCAGCAGCATGTTGACGGACTTAAATTCACCCCTCCACTTT
TRBJ1-6,TRBV18,once,-,CASSPLGAGTNSPLHF,TGTGCCAGCTCACCGTTGGGTGCAGGGACTAATTCACCCCTCCACTTT
TRBJ1-1,TRBV7-8,-,-,CASSSRALGDGNTEAFF,TGTGCCAGCAGCTCCCGGGCCCTTGGAGACGGGAACACTGAAGCTTTCTTT
TRBJ1-1,TRBV4-1,-,TRBD1,CASSQDLGTGAAEAFF,TGCGCCAGCAGCCAAGATCTCGGGACAGGGGCTGCTGAAGCTTTCTTT
TRBJ2-2,TRBV15,-,-,CATSRATTGELFF,TGTGCCACCAGCAGAGCCACCACCGGGGAGCTGTTTTTT
TRBJ2-3,TRBV4-1,few,TRBD2,CASSQDRGGLTDTQYF,TGCGCCAGCAGCCAAGATCGGGGGGGCTTGACAGATACGCAGTATTTT
TRBJ2-5,TRBV4-1,few,-,CASSQPSDLQETQYF,TGCGCCAGCAGCCAGCCCTCCGACCTCCAAGAGACCCAGTACTTC
TRBJ1-6,TRBV5-1,few,TRBD1,CASSGKGQGANSPLHF,TGCGCCAGCAGCGGAAAGGGACAGGGGGCAAATTCACCCCTCCACTTT
TRBJ2-1,TRBV28,-,-,CASSRGTPRDEQFF,TGTGCCAGCAGCCGAGGGACACCCCGCGATGAGCAGTTCTTC
TRBJ1-1,TRBV29-1,few,-,CSVLEDTEAFF,TGCAGCGTTCTCGAGGACACTGAAGCTTTCTTT
TRBJ2-4,TRBV29-1,-,TRBD1,CSVEETGTGYPLAKNIQYF,TGCAGCGTTGAAGAGACGGGGACAGGGTATCCCCTCGCCAAAAACATTCAGTACTTC
TRBJ1-3,TRBV12-3/TRBV12-4,once,-,CASKDPAGSSGNTIYF,TGTGCCAGCAAGGACCCCGCAGGGAGCTCTGGAAACACCATATATTTT
TRBJ1-5,TRBV5-6,-,-,CASSFRTAPNQPQHF,TGTGCCAGCAGCTTTCGGACAGCCCCCAATCAGCCCCAGCATTTT
TRBJ2-7,TRBV5-6,few,TRBD1,CASSYRDRAYEQYF,TGTGCCAGCAGCTATCGGGACAGAGCCTACGAGCAGTACTTC
TRBJ2-1,TRBV4-1,-,-,CASSQEEGSEQFF,TGCGCCAGCAGCCAAGAAGAGGGGAGTGAGCAGTTCTTC
TRBJ1-4,TRBV6-6,-,-,CASSYSIEGSTNEKLFF,TGTGCCAGCAGTTACTCGATTGAGGGCAGTACTAATGAAAAACTGTTTTTT
TRBJ2-1,TRBV20-1,few,-,CSARSPNNEQFF,TGCAGTGCTAGGTCCCCGAACAACGAGCAGTTCTTC
TRBJ2-1,TRBV5-1,-,-,CASSSMPPRNEQFF,TGCGCCAGCAGCTCAATGCCTCCGAGGAATGAGCAGTTCTTC
TRBJ2-5,TRBV5-1,many,-,CASSLGREPQETQYF,TGCGCCAGCAGCTTGGGTAGGGAACCCCAAGAGACCCAGTACTTC
TRBJ2-5,TRBV5-1,-,-,CASSRMRSETQYF,TGCGCCAGCAGCCGGATGAGGTCGGAGACCCAGTACTTC
TRBJ2-7,TRBV12-3/TRBV12-4,few,TRBD2,CASSFGLGGGTYEQYF,TGTGCCAGCAGTTTCGGGCTTGGCGGGGGGACCTACGAGCAGTACTTC
TRBJ2-5,TRBV2,-,-,CASRREGETQYF,TGTGCCAGCAGGAGAGAGGGGGAGACCCAGTACTTC
TRBJ1-1,TRBV5-1,-,TRBD1,CASSSRTGTATEAFF,TGCGCCAGCAGCTCCCGGACAGGGACGGCCACTGAAGCTTTCTTT
TRBJ1-2,TRBV6-6,-,-,CASSLSLGLDRNGYTF,TGTGCCAGCAGTCTAAGCTTGGGATTGGACCGGAATGGCTACACCTTC
TRBJ2-7,TRBV15,-,TRBD2,CATSRGAGSEQYF,TGTGCCACCAGCAGGGGAGCGGGATCCGAGCAGTACTTC
TRBJ1-1,TRBV7-2,-,-,CASSLDIGVTEAFF,TGTGCCAGCAGCTTAGACATCGGAGTCACTGAAGCTTTCTTT
TRBJ2-5,TRBV5-4,few,TRBD2,CASSLRLAGEETQYF,TGTGCCAGCAGCTTGAGACTAGCGGGGGAAGAGACCCAGTACTTC
TRBJ2-5,TRBV4-3,few,TRBD1,CASSPYRGQETQYF,TGCGCCAGCAGCCCGTACAGGGGCCAAGAGACCCAGTACTTC